This T cell receptor (beta chain) was obtained from a study of T-cell memory formation after mild COVID-19. Study-level points and caveats: CD8+ contracting clones occupied EMRA, while CD4+ ones occupied mainly CM and EM.

TCRdb itself ran the 5' RACE reads through MiXCR, one entry per CDR3 protein. The sample yields about 350,000 distinct CDR3 sequences, 13% to 15% seen once. Germline values: CDR1 SNHLY, CDR2 FYNNEI. The V gene lost 3 bases and the J gene lost 4 bases, with 7 bases spanning the gap. The CDR3 has 13 amino acids. This clonotype has only a few counts. Its antigen is undetermined. The J gene is TRBJ2-1, the V gene TRBV2, with D hard to call. Specimen: PBMCs or a T cell subset sorted from them (not recorded which). This clonotype was sampled from a man between 18 and 35 years old who had mild COVID-19 (a few samples of this study predate the infection). Cell type and time point are not known. CDR3 nucleotides: TGTGCCAGCAGTGATACCGTTTACAATGAGCAGTTCTTC. Amino acid sequence: CASSDTVYNEQFF.